This T cell receptor beta chain was profiled in a study of T cell responses to AZD1222 COVID-19 vaccine. Profiling relied on immunoSEQ multiplex PCR, and the TCRdb table lists in-frame clones only, not all of them. The profile covers 96,000 or so clones, with roughly nine tenths appearing a single time and roughly 1.5% taken by the ten largest. Germline V gives CDR1 MDHEN, CDR2 SYDVKM. The CDR3 totals 15 residues. Trimming took 3 bases from V and 6 from J; bases not matched to a gene: 7. The source of this sequence is an adult in good health. This chain uses TRBV28 with TRBJ1-5, with TRBD1 matching 8 bases. Sequenced material: peripheral blood, taken on day 0 of AZD1222 vaccination. In DNA, the CDR3 is TGTGCCAGCAGTTTCTTACAGGGGGAAATTCAGCCCCAGCATTTT. Protein sequence: CASSFLQGEIQPQHF.